This T cell receptor beta chain was observed in a study of siplizumab effects on memory and regulatory T cells. In the case of this clone: The target antigen is unknown.

Around 10^5 TCR templates per sample were sequenced. Method: immunoSEQ multiplex PCR; TCRdb's copy keeps in-frame clones and lacks some. The sample has 70,000 to 90,000 clones, 85% to 90% seen once; the top ten hold roughly 15%. Study-level findings and limits: Naive T cells apparently outstripped memory cells in diversity and seemed major alloresponse contributors.

The receptor's source is a human donor in good health. Specimen: CD4+ T cells sorted from blood.

CDR3 loop: CASKGTGNTIYF. In DNA, the CDR3 is TGTGCCAGCAAAGGGACCGGAAACACCATATATTTT. This chain joins TRBV6-6 and TRBJ1-3; tentative D call: TRBD1 (5 bases). V lost 7 bases and J 4 bases, leaving 8 bases between the germline ends. Germline V gives CDR1 MNHNY, CDR2 SVGAGI (reference sequence). This CDR3 spans 12 amino acids.